This T cell receptor beta chain was documented in a study of T cell responses to AZD1222 COVID-19 vaccine. The V and J ends lost 7 bases and 4 bases, in that order; junction bases with no gene match: 6. The germline V gene encodes CDR1 KGHDR and CDR2 SFDVKD. This CDR3 has 14 amino acids. As concerns this clone: Its cognate antigen is unknown.

Overall study results and limits: Close to half of all spike-specific TCRs reportedly target regions of the variants that are unmutated. Clonal diversity may have been underestimated in mostly white British donors.

Profiling relied on immunoSEQ multiplex PCR, and the TCRdb table lists in-frame clones only, not all of them. The sample lists approximately 160,000 clones, around nine tenths occurring once. The sample was peripheral blood, taken on day 0 of AZD1222 vaccination. The clonotype originates from an adult in good health. This chain joins TRBV24-1 and TRBJ2-1, with 7 nucleotides matching TRBD2. CDR3 coding DNA: TGTGCCACCAGCTACGGACTAGGATACAATGAGCAGTTCTTC. Protein: CATSYGLGYNEQFF.